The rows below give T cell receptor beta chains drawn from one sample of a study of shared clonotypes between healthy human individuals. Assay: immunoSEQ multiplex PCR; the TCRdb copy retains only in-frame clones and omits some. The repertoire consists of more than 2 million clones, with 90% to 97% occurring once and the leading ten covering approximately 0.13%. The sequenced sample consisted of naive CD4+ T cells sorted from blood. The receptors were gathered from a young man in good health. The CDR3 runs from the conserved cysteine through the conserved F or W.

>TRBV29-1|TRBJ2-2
CSVARQGGTGELFF
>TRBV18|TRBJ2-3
CASSPTTGTDTQYF
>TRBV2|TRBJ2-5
CACGTGLETQYF
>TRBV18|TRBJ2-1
CASSPPGLAANEQFF
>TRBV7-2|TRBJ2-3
CASSFGVTDTQYF
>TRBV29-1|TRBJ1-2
CSHTYSQDGNYGYTF
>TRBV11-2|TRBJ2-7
CASSLVAGGVYEQYF
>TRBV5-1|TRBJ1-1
CASSPGQGTTEAFF
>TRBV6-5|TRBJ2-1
CASSNLAGGFNEQFF
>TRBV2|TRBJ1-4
CATRGQGGEKLFF
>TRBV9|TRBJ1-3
CASSRSGNSGNTIYF
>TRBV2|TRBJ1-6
CASSATDRGHSPLHF
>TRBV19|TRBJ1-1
CASSIRGGEAFF
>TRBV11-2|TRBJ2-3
CASSWSVPFGTDTQYF
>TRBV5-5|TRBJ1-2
CASSLALGQGESYGYTF
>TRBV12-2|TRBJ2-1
CASRLEGRGIGGVRNDNEQFF
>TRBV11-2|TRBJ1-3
CASSLGVEAYTIYF
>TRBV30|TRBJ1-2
CACQPAGGLSYGYTF
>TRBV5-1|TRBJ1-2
CASSERPSGGYTF
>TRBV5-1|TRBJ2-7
CASSGTGNYEQYF
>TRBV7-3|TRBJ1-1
CASSPQGNTEAFF